The clone carrying this T cell receptor beta chain was observed many times. Its antigen is not identified. Trimming stripped 5 bases from V and 0 bases from J, with 16 bases between. The V gene's germline CDR1 is MNHEY and CDR2 SVGAGI. This CDR3 spans 16 amino acids. The data stem from a study of human T cells and chemical hapten exposure. The study, taken as a whole, reports: Alopecia was present in the donors, so their immune response may differ from healthy people's.

Indicated time point: patch test 3, about 24 weeks after DPC sensitization. The sample's treatment: therapeutic diphenylcyclopropenone sensitization with weekly scalp DPC. TCRdb fed the RACE reads into MiXCR, producing one record per CDR3 protein. This table has about 92,000 distinct CDR3 sequences, 9.5% to 13% appearing once. The sample in question was whole blood, obtained in connection with sensitization to the hapten diphenylcyclopropenone (DPC). The chain is built from TRBV6-5 and TRBJ1-2; tentatively, D is TRBD1 (5 bases). The sequence was collected from a woman younger than 45 with alopecia areata. Some clones in this sample may be carry-over from other donors' samples. CDR3 protein: CASSPGTRIANYGYTF. The CDR3, as DNA: TGTGCCAGCAGTCCAGGGACGCGCATCGCTAACTATGGCTACACCTTC.